Below, 18 T cell receptor beta chains from the same sample are listed, as sequenced in a study of T cells in Graves' hyperthyroidism and ophthalmopathy. Amplified TCR beta CDR3 regions derived from RNA transcripts. The HTBI primer set served for first-round RT-PCR of the TCR CDR3. TCRdb reanalysed the multiplex PCR reads using MiXCR and keeps one entry per CDR3 protein. Found here are fewer than 500,000 distinct CDR3 sequences, about 14% of them singletons; the top ten hold around 19%. Sequenced material: blood. All receptors come from a woman aged 25 to 39 with Graves' ophthalmopathy.

This clonotype has at least ten counts. CDR3 nucleotide sequence: TGTGCCAGCAGTGGCTTTCAGAGCGGGGGCCACGGGGATGAGCAGTTCTTC. Its translation: CASSGFQSGGHGDEQFF. This sequence joins TRBV6-1 and TRBJ2-1; 8 bases map to TRBD2. The CDR3 is made up of 17 amino acids. V trimming: 4 bases; J trimming: 8 bases; junction bases outside the gene matches: 16. CDR1 MNHNS and CDR2 SASEGT come from the germline V gene.

This clonotype came up a few times. The V and J genes are TRBV27 and TRBJ2-6; either TRBD1 or TRBD2 may fit D (6 bases each). CDR3 length: 15 amino acids. The V gene's germline CDR1 is MNHEY and CDR2 SMNVEV (reference sequence). The ends were cut back, 7 bases at V and 2 bases at J, with 12 bases in the middle. In DNA, the CDR3 is TGTGCCAGCACCCGGGGGCTTGCTGGGGCCAACGTCCTGACTTTC. Translating gives CASTRGLAGANVLTF. Full variable domain (missing parts from reference TRBV27 and TRBJ2-6): EAQVTQNPRYLITVTGKKLTVTCSQNMNHEYMSWYRQDPGLGLRQIYYSMNVEVTDKGDVPEGYKVSRKEKRNFPLILESPSPNQTSLYFCASTRGLAGANVLTFGAGSRLTVL.

The chain has TRBV9 and TRBJ1-2, with D perhaps matching TRBD1 (6 bases). CDR1 and CDR2 (germline): SGDLS, YYNGEE. The CDR3 has 16 residues. The V and J ends lost 0 bases and 6 bases respectively, with 18 bases between them. DNA for the CDR3: TGTGCCAGCAGCGTAGTCCAAAACGACAGGAAAAATGGCTACACCTTC. Protein: CASSVVQNDRKNGYTF.

This clonotype was found a few times. The V and J genes are TRBV9 and TRBJ1-1; D call uncertain. CDR3 length: 13 amino acids. Germline V gene lookup returns CDR1 SGDLS and CDR2 YYNGEE. With 4 bases removed from V and 0 bases from J, the gap between germline ends came to 7 bases. This CDR3 reads CASSRRMNTEAFF. The DNA for the CDR3 is TGTGCCAGCAGCCGCCGGATGAACACTGAAGCTTTCTTT. Full variable domain (outside the CDR3, taken from reference TRBV9 and TRBJ1-1): DSGVTQTPKHLITATGQRVTLRCSPRSGDLSVYWYQQSLDQGLQFLIQYYNGEERAKGNILERFSAQQFPDLHSELNLSSLELGDSALYFCASSRRMNTEAFFGQGTRLTVV.

In its sample, this clonotype was seen many times. The V and J genes are TRBV15 and TRBJ1-2, with 7 nucleotides matching TRBD1. Trimming took 4 bases from V and 6 from J; bases not matched to a gene: 5. The germline V gene has CDR1 LNHNV and CDR2 YYDKDF (reference sequence). CDR3 length: 13 amino acids. CDR3 residues: CATSKDRDDGYTF. In DNA, the CDR3 is TGTGCCACCAGCAAAGACAGGGATGATGGCTACACCTTC.

This clonotype appeared many times. This rearrangement joins TRBV12-3 or TRBV12-4 to TRBJ1-2; D remains ambiguous. This CDR3 has 12 amino acids. V was pared by 5 bases and J by 4 bases, with 8 bases between. CDR3 sequence: CASSQDPYGYTF. CDR3 coding DNA: TGTGCCAGCAGTCAGGACCCCTATGGCTACACCTTC.

This clonotype came up many times. The chain links TRBV7-9 to TRBJ1-4; a weak D match, TRBD1 (6 bases). The CDR3 has 15 residues. From germline, CDR1 is SEHNR and CDR2 FQNEAQ (reference sequence). V lost 4 bases, J lost 4 bases, and 13 bases lay in between. The CDR3 spells CASSSGQTFNEKLFF. The DNA for the CDR3 is TGTGCCAGCAGCTCCGGACAGACTTTTAATGAAAAACTGTTTTTT. Based on the CDR3 plus reference TRBV7-9 and TRBJ1-4, the full variable domain is DTGVSQNPRHKITKRGQNVTFRCDPISEHNRLYWYRQTLGQGPEFLTYFQNEAQLEKSRLLSDRFSAERPKGSFSTLEIQRTEQGDSAMYLCASSSGQTFNEKLFFGSGTQLSVL.

This clonotype was found many times. The chain has TRBV30 and TRBJ2-3; a possible D gene is TRBD1 (5 bases). Looked up from germline, CDR1 is GTSNPN and CDR2 is SVGIG (reference sequence). The V end lost 4 bases, the J end lost 1 base, and 9 bases lay between the germline ends. The CDR3 length is 13 residues. The CDR3 bases are TGTGCCTGGATAGGCAGGGGCACAGATACGCAGTATTTT. Translation gives CAWIGRGTDTQYF.

A remark on this clonotype: This may arise from a read error, as a much more abundant clone is one base away. The chain recombines TRBV20-1 with TRBJ2-3, with 7 bases fitting TRBD1. The junction had 14 bases not matched to a gene; V was cut back by 5 bases and J by 6 bases. CDR1 is DFQATT and CDR2 is SNEGSKA in the germline V gene (reference sequence). The CDR3 consists of 15 residues. The CDR3 DNA reads as TGCAGTGCTGGGGAAGCGGCCGTAGGGGGCGATACGCAGTATTTT. Translated, it gives CSAGEAAVGGDTQYF.

The J gene is TRBJ2-5, the V gene TRBV10-3, with 13 positions matching TRBD2. Germline CDR1 and CDR2: ENHRY and SYGVKD. Trimming cost V 7 bases and J 0 bases; bases outside gene matches: 2. This CDR3 contains 15 residues. CDR3 nucleotide sequence: TGTGCCATCAACGGACTAGCGGGGGACCAAGAGACCCAGTACTTC. Its translation: CAINGLAGDQETQYF.

There are a few counts of this clonotype. The chain couples TRBV4-1 to TRBJ1-3; D ambiguous. Germline values: CDR1 MGHRA, CDR2 YSYEKL. The CDR3 length is 16 residues. The V and J ends lost 3 bases and 4 bases respectively, with 16 bases between them. CDR3 sequence (DNA): TGCGCCAGCAGCCAGATCGACATTTTGTCCGGAAACACCATATATTTT. Translating gives CASSQIDILSGNTIYF.

This clonotype was seen a handful of times. The gene calls are TRBV2 and TRBJ2-7; 7 bases are a match to TRBD1. The V gene end was trimmed by 6 bases and the J gene end by 1 base; junction bases not matched to a gene: 9. CDR1 and CDR2 (germline): SNHLY, FYNNEI. This CDR3 spans 15 amino acids. The CDR3 region has the DNA TGTGCCAGCAGCGCCGACAGGGTATCTTCCTACGAGCAGTACTTC. Translated: CASSADRVSSYEQYF.

This clonotype was counted at least ten times. This rearrangement joins TRBV15 to TRBJ2-3; 9 bases fit TRBD2. There are 18 residues in the CDR3. The junction had 15 bases not matched to a gene; V was cut back by 2 bases and J by 6 bases. CDR1 LNHNV and CDR2 YYDKDF come from the germline V gene (reference sequence). CDR3 amino acids: CATSRTLTGLAAVDTQYF. The CDR3, as DNA: TGTGCCACCAGCAGAACTCTAACGGGACTAGCTGCCGTGGATACGCAGTATTTT.

This clonotype was detected many times. This chain joins TRBV28 and TRBJ2-7; D may be TRBD1 (6 bases). The ends were cut back, 2 bases at V and 2 bases at J, with 10 bases in the middle. Germline assignment: CDR1 MDHEN and CDR2 SYDVKM. The CDR3 has 14 amino acids. CDR3 region: CASSLGQPPYEQYF. DNA of the CDR3: TGTGCCAGCAGTTTAGGACAGCCTCCCTACGAGCAGTACTTC.

This clonotype appeared many times. The chain joins TRBV2 to TRBJ2-7; 7 bases agree with TRBD2. The CDR3 has 14 residues. Germline values: CDR1 SNHLY, CDR2 FYNNEI. The junction had 10 bases not matched to a gene; V was cut back by 6 bases and J by 5 bases. Here the CDR3 DNA reads TGTGCCAGCAGGAGGCGGAGCGGGGTAGACGAGCAGTACTTC. Encoded protein: CASRRRSGVDEQYF.

In its sample, this clonotype was seen a few times. The V gene is TRBV27, the J gene TRBJ2-6; no clear D gene. The CDR3 consists of 14 residues. Trimming took 6 bases from V and 4 from J, leaving 10 bases between them. Germline CDR1 and CDR2: MNHEY and SMNVEV (reference sequence). The CDR3 here is CASRRSEGANVLTF. CDR3 nucleotide sequence: TGTGCCAGCAGGAGATCCGAAGGGGCCAACGTCCTGACTTTC.

This clonotype was seen many times. The rearrangement uses TRBV7-9 and TRBJ2-7, with 8 bases fitting TRBD1. The junction had 3 bases not matched to a gene; V was cut back by 0 bases and J by 2 bases. The CDR3 has 15 residues. In germline, CDR1 is SEHNR, CDR2 FQNEAQ (reference sequence). CDR3 sequence: CASSLAQTGAYEQYF. Written as DNA, the CDR3 is TGTGCCAGCAGCTTAGCCCAGACAGGGGCCTACGAGCAGTACTTC. The complete variable domain, with remaining parts taken from reference TRBV7-9 and TRBJ2-7, reads DTGVSQNPRHKITKRGQNVTFRCDPISEHNRLYWYRQTLGQGPEFLTYFQNEAQLEKSRLLSDRFSAERPKGSFSTLEIQRTEQGDSAMYLCASSLAQTGAYEQYFGPGTRLTVT.

This clonotype has at least ten counts. This chain connects TRBV3-1 to TRBJ2-5, with 8 bases matching TRBD2. J was trimmed by 1 base and V by 8 bases; bases with no gene match: 12. This CDR3 is 16 amino acids long. Looked up from germline, CDR1 is LGHDT and CDR2 is YNNKEL (reference sequence). The CDR3 loop is CASVGRTGLAQETQYF. Written as DNA, the CDR3 is TGTGCCAGCGTTGGGCGAACTGGACTAGCCCAAGAGACCCAGTACTTC.